This TCR beta chain was profiled in a study of patients and donors after allogeneic stem cell transplantation. TCRdb re-called the RT-PCR reads through MiXCR, storing one row per CDR3 protein. The data contain about 70,000 distinct CDR3 sequences, 26% of them seen just once; the ten biggest clones take up less than 30%. This CDR3 is built from 13 residues. Germline values: CDR1 MNHNS, CDR2 SASEGT. V was shortened by 4 bases and J by 1 base, with 8 bases between the two germline ends. Material for sequencing was blood, either unsorted or a sorted T cell fraction (not recorded which). The source is a human donor who was either an allogeneic HSCT recipient or a stem cell or donor lymphocyte infusion donor (not recorded which). It is not recorded whose cells these are; they may come from a transplant donor. The rearrangement uses TRBV6-1 and TRBJ2-7, with D perhaps matching TRBD1 or TRBD2 (5 bases each). This CDR3 reads CASSGGLSYEQYF. CDR3 DNA sequence: TGTGCCAGCAGTGGGGGGTTGTCCTACGAGCAGTACTTC.